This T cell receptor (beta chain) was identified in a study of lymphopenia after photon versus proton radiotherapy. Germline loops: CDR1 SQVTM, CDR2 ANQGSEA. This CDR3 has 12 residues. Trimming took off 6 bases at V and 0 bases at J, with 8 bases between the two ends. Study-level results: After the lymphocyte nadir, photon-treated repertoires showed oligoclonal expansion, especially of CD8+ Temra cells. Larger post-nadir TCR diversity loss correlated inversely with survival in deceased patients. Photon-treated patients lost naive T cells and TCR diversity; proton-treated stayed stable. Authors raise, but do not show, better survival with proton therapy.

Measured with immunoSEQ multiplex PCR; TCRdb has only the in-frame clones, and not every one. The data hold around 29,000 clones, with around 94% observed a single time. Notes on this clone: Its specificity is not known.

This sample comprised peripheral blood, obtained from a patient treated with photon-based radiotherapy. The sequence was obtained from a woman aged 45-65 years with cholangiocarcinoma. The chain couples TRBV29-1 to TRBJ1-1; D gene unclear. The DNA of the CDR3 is TGCAGCGTAGACGGAATGAACACTGAAGCTTTCTTT. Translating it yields CSVDGMNTEAFF.